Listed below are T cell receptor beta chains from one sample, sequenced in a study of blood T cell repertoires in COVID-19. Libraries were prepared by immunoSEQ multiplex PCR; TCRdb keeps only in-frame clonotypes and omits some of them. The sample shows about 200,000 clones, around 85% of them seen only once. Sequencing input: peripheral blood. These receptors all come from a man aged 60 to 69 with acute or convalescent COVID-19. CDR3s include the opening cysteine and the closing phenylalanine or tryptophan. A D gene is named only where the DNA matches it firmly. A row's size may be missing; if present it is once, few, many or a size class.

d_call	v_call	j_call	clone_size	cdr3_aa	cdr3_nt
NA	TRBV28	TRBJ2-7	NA	CASRPRGTGSYEQYF	TGTGCCAGCAGACCTCGGGGGACCGGGAGCTACGAGCAGTACTTC
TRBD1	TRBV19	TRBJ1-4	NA	CASSQGVVGEKLFF	TGTGCCAGTAGCCAGGGGGTTGTAGGTGAAAAACTGTTTTTT
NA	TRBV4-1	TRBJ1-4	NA	CASSRSPRSTNEKLFF	TGCGCCAGCAGCCGGAGCCCCAGATCAACTAATGAAAAACTGTTTTTT
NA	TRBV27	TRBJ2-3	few	CASSPRDFHTDTQYF	TGTGCCAGCAGTCCCCGGGACTTCCACACAGATACGCAGTATTTT
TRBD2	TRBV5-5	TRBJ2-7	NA	CASSTTSGGLYF	TGTGCCAGCAGCACGACTAGCGGGGGCCTGTACTTC
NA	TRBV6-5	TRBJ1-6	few	CASSYSREGGSPLHF	TGTGCCAGCAGTTACTCGAGGGAGGGGGGATCACCCCTCCACTTT
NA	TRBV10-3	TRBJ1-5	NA	CAISDSTTAYSNQPQHF	TGTGCCATCAGTGATTCGACCACAGCATATAGCAATCAGCCCCAGCATTTT
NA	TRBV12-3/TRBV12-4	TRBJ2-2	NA	CATGRTGIGELFF	TGTGCCACCGGGCGAACAGGGATCGGGGAGCTGTTTTTT
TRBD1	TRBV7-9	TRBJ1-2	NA	CASRQSGQGEGGYTF	TGTGCCAGCAGGCAAAGTGGACAGGGGGAAGGAGGCTACACCTTC
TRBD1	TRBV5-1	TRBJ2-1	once	CASSWTGASETYNEQFF	TGCGCCAGCAGCTGGACAGGGGCTAGCGAGACGTACAATGAGCAGTTCTTC
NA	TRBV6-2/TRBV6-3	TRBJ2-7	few	CASTPLTRAEQYF	TGTGCCAGCACCCCACTAACGCGGGCCGAGCAGTACTTC
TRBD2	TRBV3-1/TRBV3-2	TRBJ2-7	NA	CASSQEAGRGISSPEQYF	TGTGCCAGCAGCCAAGAGGCCGGGAGGGGGATATCCTCCCCCGAGCAGTACTTC
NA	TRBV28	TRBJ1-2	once	CASSFATKIEGYTF	TGTGCCAGCAGTTTCGCCACTAAGATAGAGGGCTACACCTTC
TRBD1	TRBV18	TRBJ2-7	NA	CASSPQDRVVEQYF	TGTGCCAGCTCACCACAGGACAGGGTGGTCGAGCAGTACTTC
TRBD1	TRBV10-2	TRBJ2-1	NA	CASHRTGGSEQFF	TGCGCCAGCCACAGGACAGGGGGCTCTGAGCAGTTCTTC
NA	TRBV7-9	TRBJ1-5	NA	CASTPPEGQPQHF	TGTGCCAGCACCCCCCCCGAGGGACAGCCCCAGCATTTT
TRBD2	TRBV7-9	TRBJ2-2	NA	CASSSLRGGTGELFF	TGTGCCAGCAGCTCGCTGCGGGGGGGGACCGGGGAGCTGTTTTTT
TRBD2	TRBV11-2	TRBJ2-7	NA	CASSPHGLAGDLGEQYF	TGTGCCAGCAGCCCCCATGGACTAGCGGGAGATCTAGGCGAGCAGTACTTC
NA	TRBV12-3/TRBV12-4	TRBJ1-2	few	CASSFPQGRGYTF	TGTGCCAGCAGTTTCCCCCAGGGTAGAGGCTACACCTTC
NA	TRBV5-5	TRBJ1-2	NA	CASSLDRDYGYTF	TGTGCCAGCAGCTTGGACCGGGACTATGGCTACACCTTC
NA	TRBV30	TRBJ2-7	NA	CAWSIGQPTSEQYF	TGTGCCTGGAGTATTGGACAGCCAACGAGCGAGCAGTACTTC
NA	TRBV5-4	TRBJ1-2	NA	CASSFDELYSYTF	TGTGCCAGCAGCTTTGATGAACTCTATAGCTACACCTTC
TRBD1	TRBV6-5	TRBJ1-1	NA	CASRIPGRGCAEAFF	TGTGCCAGCAGAATACCGGGCAGGGGGTGCGCTGAAGCTTTCTTT
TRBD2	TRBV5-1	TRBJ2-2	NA	CASSFGTSGNPGELFF	TGCGCCAGCAGCTTCGGGACTAGCGGGAATCCCGGGGAGCTGTTTTTT
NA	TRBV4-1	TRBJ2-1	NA	CASSQDVRGGTYNEQFF	TGCGCCAGCAGCCAAGACGTCCGGGGAGGTACTTACAATGAGCAGTTCTTC
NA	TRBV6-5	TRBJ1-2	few	CASRAGVNYGYTF	TGTGCCAGCAGAGCGGGAGTTAACTATGGCTACACCTTC
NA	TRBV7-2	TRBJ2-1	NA	CASSLVPPQEQFF	TGTGCCAGCAGCTTAGTTCCGCCACAGGAGCAGTTCTTC
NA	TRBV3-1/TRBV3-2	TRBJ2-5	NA	CASSQDIGGETQYF	TGTGCCAGCAGCCAAGATATCGGGGGAGAGACCCAGTACTTC
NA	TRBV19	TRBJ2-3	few	CASSAVGRSTDTQYF	TGTGCCAGTAGTGCGGTCGGCCGTAGCACAGATACGCAGTATTTT